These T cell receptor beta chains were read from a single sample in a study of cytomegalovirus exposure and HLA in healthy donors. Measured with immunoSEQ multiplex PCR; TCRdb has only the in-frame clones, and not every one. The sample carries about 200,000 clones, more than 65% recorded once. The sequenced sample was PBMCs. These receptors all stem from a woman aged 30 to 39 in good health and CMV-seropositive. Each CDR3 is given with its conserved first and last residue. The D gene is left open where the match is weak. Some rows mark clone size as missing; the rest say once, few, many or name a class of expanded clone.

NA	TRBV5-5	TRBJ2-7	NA	CASSLATISTGQYF	TGTGCCAGCAGCTTGGCCACAATCAGTACGGGGCAGTACTTC
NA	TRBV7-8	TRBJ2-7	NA	CASSLMESLYF	TGTGCCAGCAGCTTAATGGAGTCTTTGTACTTC
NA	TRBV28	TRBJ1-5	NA	CASSLTDSSNQPQHF	TGTGCCAGCAGTTTAACCGATAGTAGCAATCAGCCCCAGCATTTT
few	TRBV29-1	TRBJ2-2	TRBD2	CSGLAGSSNTGELFF	TGCAGCGGCCTAGCGGGATCCTCGAACACCGGGGAGCTGTTTTTT
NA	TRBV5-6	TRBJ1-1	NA	CASSLVQENTEAFF	TGTGCCAGCAGCTTGGTACAGGAGAACACTGAAGCTTTCTTT
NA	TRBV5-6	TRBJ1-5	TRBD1	CASSVGQGNQPQHF	TGTGCCAGCAGCGTTGGACAGGGGAATCAGCCCCAGCATTTT
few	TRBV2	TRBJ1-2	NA	CASSEYIRANYGYTF	TGTGCCAGCAGTGAATATATCAGGGCTAACTATGGCTACACCTTC
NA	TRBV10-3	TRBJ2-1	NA	CAIKGQSSYNEQFF	TGTGCCATCAAAGGACAGAGCTCCTACAATGAGCAGTTCTTC
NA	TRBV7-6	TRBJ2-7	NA	CASSLGASSYEQYF	TGTGCCAGCAGCTTAGGGGCCAGCTCCTACGAGCAGTACTTC
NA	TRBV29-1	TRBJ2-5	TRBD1	CSGRTGTETQYF	TGCAGCGGGAGGACAGGGACGGAGACCCAGTACTTC
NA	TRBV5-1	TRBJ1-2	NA	CASSLDTGGRPDGYTF	TGCGCCAGCAGCTTAGATACAGGTGGCAGACCCGACGGCTACACCTTC
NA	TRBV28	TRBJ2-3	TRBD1	CASSSPGQGSDTQYF	TGTGCCAGCAGTTCCCCGGGACAGGGGTCAGATACGCAGTATTTT
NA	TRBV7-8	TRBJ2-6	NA	CASSLEVGASGANVLTF	TGTGCCAGCAGCTTAGAGGTTGGGGCTTCTGGGGCCAACGTCCTGACTTTC
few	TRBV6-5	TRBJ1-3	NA	CASSPTAGNTIYF	TGTGCCAGCAGCCCGACAGCGGGAAACACCATATATTTT
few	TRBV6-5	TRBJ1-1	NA	CASTRAYRNTEAFF	TGTGCCAGCACCAGAGCCTACAGGAACACTGAAGCTTTCTTT
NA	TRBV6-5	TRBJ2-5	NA	CASSLDRTAQYF	TGTGCCAGCAGTTTAGATCGAACGGCCCAGTACTTC
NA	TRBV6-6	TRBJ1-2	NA	CASTPRQEVYGYTF	TGTGCCAGCACCCCACGACAGGAGGTCTATGGCTACACCTTC
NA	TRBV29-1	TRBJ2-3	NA	CSVELWASTDTQYF	TGCAGCGTTGAACTCTGGGCTAGCACAGATACGCAGTATTTT